The present T cell receptor beta chain was sequenced within a study of vaccination effects on CD4 cells after COVID-19. Remarks on this clone: Its target is not known.

Using immunoSEQ multiplex PCR, the repertoire was profiled, and TCRdb retains in-frame clones only, with some absent. The sample carries 50,000 or so clones, just under 80% recorded once. Germline values: CDR1 SGHRS, CDR2 YFSETQ. V shed 3 bases, J shed 4 bases, and the junction held 4 bases outside the gene matches. The CDR3 is made up of 15 amino acids. Antigen-specific CD4+ T cells were expanded with viral peptide pools in the ViraFEST assay before sequencing. Subsequent to 10 days of culture, CD4+ T cells were isolated. Vaccinees lacked prior SARS-CoV-2 infection and tested negative for nucleocapsid antibodies.

This chain connects TRBV5-1 to TRBJ2-1, with 10 bases lining up with TRBD1. The receptor was isolated from a human donor who received a COVID-19 vaccine. This sample comprised CD4+ T cells from PBMCs cultured with HCoV-OC43 spike peptides, obtained before COVID-19 vaccination. The subset is: HCoV-OC43 spike overlapping peptide pool stimulation. Written as DNA, the CDR3 is TGCGCCAGCAGCTGGCGGACAGGGGGATACAATGAGCAGTTCTTC. This translates into CASSWRTGGYNEQFF.